This T cell receptor beta chain was observed in a study of identical twins. The V gene's germline CDR1 is SGHRS and CDR2 YFSETQ. The junction had 2 bases not matched to a gene; V was cut back by 0 bases and J by 2 bases. This CDR3 contains 14 residues. Study-wide findings and caveats: Memory repertoires showed no such pattern, whereas abundant cord blood beta clonotypes carried fewer insertions.

TCRdb called the 5' RACE reads again in MiXCR, with one record for every CDR3 protein. The table lists 450,000 or so distinct CDR3 sequences, around 24% of them singletons. This clonotype was detected only a few times. Its antigen is not known. The same sample was also used in a study of T cells expressing NK-cell markers.

The V gene is TRBV5-1, the J gene TRBJ2-7, with 7 bases aligning to TRBD2. Sequenced input: CD4+ T cells sorted from blood. The origin of this receptor is a woman between 18 and 29 years old in good health. This chain's CDR3 is CASSLVGTTYEQYF. Written as DNA, the CDR3 is TGCGCCAGCAGCTTGGTGGGGACTACCTACGAGCAGTACTTC. The entire variable domain, with the rest obtained from reference TRBV5-1 and TRBJ2-7, is as follows: KAGVTQTPRYLIKTRGQQVTLSCSPISGHRSVSWYQQTPGQGLQFLFEYFSETQRNKGNFPGRFSGRQFSNSRSEMNVSTLELGDSALYLCASSLVGTTYEQYFGPGTRLTVT.